Listed below are T cell receptor beta chains from one sample, sequenced in a study of post-analysis software for immune sequencing data. TCRdb re-analysed the PCR reads in MiXCR, keeping a single row per CDR3 protein. The sample holds about 770,000 distinct CDR3 sequences; under 60% are singletons and the top ten take 4.9%. Input material: blood. Receptors were obtained from a girl between 10 and 17 years old with multiple sclerosis. Each CDR3 is given with its conserved first and last residue. Each record gives: D gene, J gene, clone size, V gene, CDR3 protein, CDR3 DNA. The D gene is left open where the match is weak. Size is omitted from some rows. Given values are once, few, many or a class for expanded clones.

TRBD2	TRBJ2-1	many	TRBV29-1	CSVHPRLAGGRDEQFF	TGCAGCGTCCACCCCCGACTAGCGGGAGGGAGGGATGAGCAGTTCTTC
NA	TRBJ1-2	NA	TRBV6-6	CASSYSTQGLNYGYTF	TGTGCCAGCAGTTACTCGACGCAGGGTCTCAACTATGGCTACACCTTC
TRBD1	TRBJ2-7	many	TRBV5-1	CASSLTGGYTYEQYF	TGCGCCAGCAGCTTAACAGGGGGCTATACCTACGAGCAGTACTTC
TRBD2	TRBJ2-5	NA	TRBV29-1	CSVNPGGTHQETQYF	TGCAGCGTCAACCCCGGGGGGACTCACCAAGAGACCCAGTACTTC
TRBD1	TRBJ1-1	NA	TRBV27	CASSLRAGGWTEAFF	TGTGCCAGCAGTTTGAGGGCAGGGGGCTGGACTGAAGCTTTCTTT
TRBD1	TRBJ2-7	NA	TRBV20-1	CSARPLDRGVRNEQYF	TGCAGTGCCAGACCCCTCGACAGGGGGGTTAGGAACGAGCAGTACTTC
TRBD1	TRBJ2-7	NA	TRBV20-1	CSAPGTGIYEQYF	TGCAGTGCTCCCGGGACAGGGATCTACGAGCAGTACTTC
NA	TRBJ2-5	NA	TRBV20-1	CSARSSNMFLSSETQYF	TGCAGTGCTAGGAGCTCTAATATGTTCCTAAGTTCAGAGACCCAGTACTTC
NA	TRBJ1-2	NA	TRBV4-1	CASSQETGGGGYTF	TGCGCCAGCAGCCAAGAGACCGGGGGCGGCGGCTACACCTTC
TRBD2	TRBJ2-5	NA	TRBV28	CAIAVSASGRRKETQYF	TGTGCCATCGCGGTCTCAGCTAGCGGGAGGAGGAAAGAGACCCAGTACTTC
NA	TRBJ2-5	NA	TRBV12-3/TRBV12-4	CASSGVETQYF	TGTGCCAGCAGTGGGGTAGAGACCCAGTACTTC
TRBD2	TRBJ2-1	NA	TRBV4-1	CASSHPGTSEYNEQFF	TGCGCCAGCAGCCACCCCGGGACTAGCGAGTACAATGAGCAGTTCTTC
TRBD2	TRBJ2-7	NA	TRBV7-9	CASSLTERESYEQYF	TGTGCCAGCAGCCTTACGGAGCGGGAGTCCTACGAGCAGTACTTC
NA	TRBJ2-5	few	TRBV29-1	CSVGAGVQETQYF	TGCAGCGTTGGGGCAGGGGTCCAAGAGACCCAGTACTTC
TRBD2	TRBJ2-5	NA	TRBV3-1	CASGTSLQETQYF	TGTGCCAGCGGGACTAGCCTCCAAGAGACCCAGTACTTC
NA	TRBJ2-5	NA	TRBV12-3/TRBV12-4	CASSPTGEAQYF	TGTGCCAGCAGTCCGACTGGGGAGGCCCAGTACTTC
TRBD2	TRBJ2-3	NA	TRBV6-5	CASSNLLAESTDTQYF	TGTGCCAGCAGTAATTTACTAGCGGAGAGCACAGATACGCAGTATTTT
TRBD2	TRBJ2-1	NA	TRBV6-1	CASSERTSGHNEQFF	TGTGCCAGCAGTGAGAGGACTAGCGGTCACAATGAGCAGTTCTTC
NA	TRBJ2-1	few	TRBV5-1	CASSLAAQPPYNEQFF	TGCGCCAGCAGCTTGGCGGCCCAGCCCCCCTACAATGAGCAGTTCTTC
TRBD1	TRBJ2-1	once	TRBV6-2/TRBV6-3	CASSHRDSTTTYNEQFF	TGTGCCAGCAGTCACCGGGACAGTACAACAACCTACAATGAGCAGTTCTTC
NA	TRBJ2-1	few	TRBV29-1	CSVSSDLHLDEQFF	TGCAGCGTTAGTTCGGACCTACATCTCGATGAGCAGTTCTTC
TRBD2	TRBJ2-3	NA	TRBV14	CASSFMAGRNVADTQYF	TGTGCCAGCAGTTTCATGGCCGGGAGGAACGTTGCAGATACGCAGTATTTT
NA	TRBJ1-2	NA	TRBV12-3/TRBV12-4	CASRLTGYYGYTF	TGTGCCAGCAGGTTGACAGGCTACTATGGCTACACCTTC
TRBD2	TRBJ2-1	many	TRBV5-1	CASSLGTSGSNEQFF	TGTGCCAGCAGCCTAGGGACTAGCGGGAGTAATGAGCAGTTCTTC
NA	TRBJ1-6	few	TRBV21-1	CASSKVGLNNSPLHF	TGTGCCAGCAGCAAAGTTGGACTGAATAATTCACCCCTCCACTTT
NA	TRBJ2-7	NA	TRBV5-1	CASSTSLWDREQYF	TGCGCCAGCAGTACTTCCTTATGGGACCGCGAGCAGTACTTC
NA	TRBJ2-4	NA	TRBV7-8	CASSLSVSVLAKNIQYF	TGTGCCAGCAGCTTAAGCGTTTCGGTACTAGCCAAAAACATTCAGTACTTC
TRBD1	TRBJ1-2	NA	TRBV27	CASSLWGQDLTYGYTF	TGTGCCAGCAGTTTATGGGGACAGGACCTTACTTATGGCTACACCTTC
TRBD1	TRBJ2-4	NA	TRBV9	CASSSLGGQGDIQYF	TGTGCCAGCAGCTCATTAGGGGGCCAGGGGGACATTCAGTACTTC
TRBD1	TRBJ1-6	few	TRBV7-2	CASSLPRRELGGTANSPLHF	TGTGCCAGCAGCTTGCCGCGACGAGAGCTGGGAGGGACAGCAAATTCACCCCTCCACTTT
NA	TRBJ2-2	NA	TRBV11-3	CASSLGGSITGELFF	TGTGCCAGCAGCTTGGGGGGATCTATCACCGGGGAGCTGTTTTTT
TRBD2	TRBJ2-7	NA	TRBV29-1	CSVGLAGVREQYF	TGCAGCGTGGGACTAGCGGGAGTTCGCGAGCAGTACTTC
NA	TRBJ2-3	NA	TRBV7-3	CASSLIAPPDTQYF	TGTGCCAGCAGCTTAATCGCCCCGCCAGATACGCAGTATTTT
NA	TRBJ2-7	NA	TRBV27	CASSDRDQYYGQYF	TGTGCCAGCAGCGACCGGGACCAATACTACGGGCAGTACTTC
NA	TRBJ1-2	few	TRBV27	CASSATGLHYGYTF	TGTGCCAGCAGCGCGACAGGACTTCACTATGGCTACACCTTC
TRBD1	TRBJ1-2	NA	TRBV5-1	CASSRDSQIYGYTF	TGCGCCAGCAGCCGGGACAGCCAGATCTATGGCTACACCTTC
TRBD2	TRBJ2-7	NA	TRBV12-3/TRBV12-4	CASRGRDYYEQYF	TGTGCCAGCAGGGGCCGGGACTACTACGAGCAGTACTTC
TRBD1	TRBJ1-1	NA	TRBV5-1	CASSTGTGTTEAFF	TGCGCCAGCAGCACCGGGACAGGGACCACTGAAGCTTTCTTT
TRBD2	TRBJ2-5	few	TRBV14	CASSQKVAGLPQETQYF	TGTGCCAGCAGCCAAAAAGTAGCGGGACTACCCCAAGAGACCCAGTACTTC
NA	TRBJ2-3	NA	TRBV3-1	CASSQSGFLTDTQYF	TGTGCCAGCAGCCAAAGCGGGTTTCTGACAGATACGCAGTATTTT
TRBD1	TRBJ1-4	NA	TRBV12-3/TRBV12-4	CASSRGQGGKLFF	TGTGCCAGCAGTAGGGGACAGGGTGGAAAACTGTTTTTT